Below are 27 T cell receptor beta chains sequenced from a single sample in a study of T cells expressing NK-cell markers. One entry per CDR3 protein, without DNA, is what TCRdb gives after re-calling the 5' RACE reads. Its table records about 460,000 distinct CDR3 sequences. Sequenced material: blood T cells: a sorted CD56 or NKG2C T cell subset, CD4+ or CD8+ T cells, or bulk PBMC T cells (not recorded which). All receptors derive from a woman in her forties or fifties in good health.

The rearrangement links TRBV11-2 to TRBJ2-7; the TCRdb D gene call, TRBD1, has no DNA to confirm it. The germline V gene has CDR1 SGHAT and CDR2 FQNNGV. The CDR3 covers 13 residues. The CDR3 sequence is CASSTDRVNEQYF.

The chain combines TRBV3-1 with TRBJ2-3; TCRdb calls TRBD1, which cannot be checked without DNA. The CDR3 runs 14 residues. Germline V gene data show CDR1 as LGHDT and CDR2 as YNNKEL (reference sequence). The CDR3 loop is CASSPGWGTDTQYF.

The chain recombines TRBV15 with TRBJ2-3. This CDR3 has 16 amino acids. Per germline, CDR1 LNHNV and CDR2 YYDKDF (reference sequence). The CDR3 here is CATSRDLKIPTDTQYF.

The gene calls are TRBV5-1 and TRBJ2-5; the TCRdb call, TRBD1, lacks DNA for checking. This CDR3 is 16 amino acids long. Germline values: CDR1 SGHRS, CDR2 YFSETQ. This chain's CDR3 is CASSLGALGGAETQYF. The full variable domain, with the rest looked up from reference TRBV5-1 and TRBJ2-5, is KAGVTQTPRYLIKTRGQQVTLSCSPISGHRSVSWYQQTPGQGLQFLFEYFSETQRNKGNFPGRFSGRQFSNSRSEMNVSTLELGDSALYLCASSLGALGGAETQYFGPGTRLLVL.

V usage is TRBV21-1 and J usage is TRBJ2-3; lacking DNA, the TRBD1 call made by TCRdb goes unchecked. TRBV21-1 is a documented pseudogene. This CDR3 is 15 amino acids long. The CDR3 here is CASYRGRRRTDTQYF.

The V gene is TRBV12-3 or TRBV12-4, the J gene TRBJ2-2. This CDR3 is 14 amino acids long. The CDR3 sequence: CASSLLIPTGELFF.

The J gene is TRBJ2-7, the V gene TRBV2. The CDR3 is made up of 11 amino acids. CDR1 is SNHLY, CDR2 FYNNEI, per germline. The CDR3 loop is CASNPSYEQYF.

The rearrangement uses TRBV4-1 and TRBJ1-4. This CDR3 has 12 amino acids. The V gene's germline CDR1 is MGHRA and CDR2 YSYEKL. This CDR3 is CASSQIDEKLFF.

The CDR3 loop reads CATSRVPGSPLHF. The rearrangement joins TRBV15 to TRBJ1-6; TCRdb returns TRBD1, unconfirmable since there is no DNA. The germline V gene encodes CDR1 LNHNV and CDR2 YYDKDF (reference sequence). The CDR3 runs to 13 residues.

The chain carries TRBV9 and TRBJ2-7; the TRBD2 assignment by TCRdb is unverifiable without DNA. The germline CDR1 and CDR2 sequences are SGDLS and YYNGEE. The CDR3 is made up of 13 amino acids. CDR3 protein: CASSEGLGYEQYF.

The CDR3 protein is CASRGTVSEAFF. The V gene is TRBV28, the J gene TRBJ1-1; TCRdb calls TRBD1, which cannot be checked without DNA. Germline CDR1 is MDHEN and CDR2 is SYDVKM. This CDR3 contains 12 residues.

The chain is built from TRBV18 and TRBJ1-1. The CDR3 is 15 residues long. Looked up from germline, CDR1 is KGHSH and CDR2 is LQKENI. The chain's CDR3 is CASSPSGFSNTEAFF.

The gene calls are TRBV7-9 and TRBJ1-5. The CDR3 is 16 amino acids. CDR1 is SEHNR, CDR2 FQNEAQ, per germline (reference sequence). The CDR3 here is CASSLSLSTDNQPQHF.

The CDR3 reads CASKVTGSTGELFF. The V call is TRBV5-1, the J call TRBJ2-2. This CDR3 has 14 residues. Germline CDR1 SGHRS, CDR2 YFSETQ.

The rearrangement uses TRBV7-9 and TRBJ2-5; TCRdb outputs TRBD1, but without DNA this stays unchecked. CDR1 SEHNR and CDR2 FQNEAQ come from the germline V gene (reference sequence). This CDR3 has 16 residues. The CDR3 protein is CASSPMWALEGETQYF. The full variable domain, its missing parts supplied by reference TRBV7-9 and TRBJ2-5, is DTGVSQNPRHKITKRGQNVTFRCDPISEHNRLYWYRQTLGQGPEFLTYFQNEAQLEKSRLLSDRFSAERPKGSFSTLEIQRTEQGDSAMYLCASSPMWALEGETQYFGPGTRLLVL.

V and J are TRBV20-1 and TRBJ2-5. CDR3 length: 14 residues. Germline loops: CDR1 DFQATT, CDR2 SNEGSKA (reference sequence). The CDR3 region is CSARDNPGRETQYF.

CDR3 amino acids: CASSFRTSGRNNEQFF. The V and J genes are TRBV5-6 and TRBJ2-1; the D gene TCRdb calls, TRBD2, cannot be checked with no DNA. The V gene's germline CDR1 is SGHDT and CDR2 YYEEEE. The CDR3 runs to 16 residues.

This rearrangement joins TRBV12-3 or TRBV12-4 to TRBJ2-1; absent DNA, TCRdb's TRBD1 call cannot be checked. This CDR3 is built from 12 residues. The CDR3 region is CASRTRINEQFF.

This chain joins TRBV6-5 and TRBJ2-3; no DNA is available, so the TRBD1 call from TCRdb remains unchecked. The germline CDR1 and CDR2 sequences are MNHEY and SVGAGI. CDR3 length equals 15 residues. The CDR3 region is CASSYGGTGTDTQYF.

The J gene is TRBJ1-6, the V gene TRBV30; the TCRdb D gene call, TRBD1, has no DNA to confirm it. In germline, CDR1 is GTSNPN, CDR2 SVGIG (reference sequence). The CDR3 is 14 amino acids. The chain's CDR3 is CAWRGDRVFSPLHF.

The chain is built from TRBV7-8 and TRBJ2-3; TCRdb indicates TRBD2, and absent DNA this call remains unverified. Germline assignment: CDR1 SGHVS and CDR2 FQNEAQ. This CDR3 contains 17 residues. The CDR3 is CASSPPLGTIVSDTQYF.

CDR3 in amino acids: CSAPRGATGYEQYF. The genes are TRBV20-1 and TRBJ2-7; the D call of TRBD1 rests on TCRdb alone, since no DNA is present to check it. The CDR3 is 14 residues long. Germline lookup yields CDR1 DFQATT and CDR2 SNEGSKA (reference sequence).

The chain employs TRBV11-2 and TRBJ1-1; absent DNA, TCRdb's TRBD1 call cannot be checked. The CDR3 totals 13 residues. Germline V gene sequence: CDR1 SGHAT, CDR2 FQNNGV. The CDR3 sequence is CASSLGTGGEAFF.

This chain uses TRBV12-3 or TRBV12-4 with TRBJ2-3; TCRdb's D call of TRBD2 is untestable without DNA. The CDR3 totals 16 residues. CDR3: CASSLGSGRNTDTQYF.

V gene TRBV5-1 combines with J gene TRBJ2-5; TCRdb gives TRBD1 as the D gene, but with no DNA this cannot be confirmed. Germline V CDR1 and CDR2: SGHRS, YFSETQ. CDR3 length: 15 amino acids. The CDR3 reads CASREAGGYGETQYF.

The rearrangement joins TRBV7-2 to TRBJ2-7; TCRdb lists TRBD1, though no DNA is available to test this call. CDR1 is SGHTA, CDR2 FQGNSA, per germline. This CDR3 is 15 amino acids long. The CDR3 region is CASSLTPGSSYEQYF.

The rearrangement links TRBV6-1 to TRBJ1-2. The CDR3 loop spans 12 amino acids. CDR1 and CDR2 from the germline V gene are MNHNS and SASEGT. This CDR3 reads CAISTDRGGYTF.